The entry below describes one T cell receptor (beta chain). The antigen it binds to is not known. Base-call qualities are not available, and no considerably larger clone is one nucleotide away. The sample belongs to a study of cytomegalovirus exposure and HLA in healthy donors (dated by TCRdb to the late 2010s). About the investigation overall: According to an earlier analysis of a few hundred of the donors, 200 million or so T cells yielded 117 million unique TCR beta sequences and more than 250 Gb of sequence data. An earlier analysis of around 540 of the donors applied high-throughput TCR beta sequencing to assess whether each TCR beta V gene segment acted as functional or pseudogenic. The study aimed to test whether cataloging public T cell receptors could reveal signatures of past pathogen exposure. HLA typing included class I and class II loci at four-digit resolution. High-throughput TCR immunosequencing, statistical association of individual TCRs with disease status, and machine learning were combined to predict cytomegalovirus infection status. Using immunosequencing, the study profiled T cell repertoires from some 670 subjects and related those repertoires to cytomegalovirus serostatus. Among the roughly 380 genotyped donors, approximately 76% belonged to the genetic ancestry cluster associated with self-reported Caucasian donors. The number of donors typed differed by locus, with roughly 620-630 for A, B, C, DRB1 and DQB1, 522 for DQA1, nearly 610 for DPA1, and approximately 470 for DPB1. Donor age, sex, ethnicity and CMV serostatus were collected together with the repertoire data. Genome-wide SNP genotypes for about three fifths of the roughly 670 donors were used in a later genetic analysis, which treated that subset as a discovery cohort. Every repertoire in the discovery cohort had been generated on one and the same sequencing platform. Four to six DR-DQ haplotypes were handled as single units for association and clustering, since linkage in the cohort was strong. A later analysis re-analyzed previously published TCR beta repertoires from 600 to 850 donors and added high-resolution HLA genotyping to study TCR occurrence patterns. An early release covering about 600 HLA-typed donors comprised roughly 300 gigabases of sequencing data and tens of millions of unique TCR sequences. Across approximately 400 genotyped donors of the cohort, an average of approximately 200,000 unique TCR beta nucleotide sequences per donor were sequenced, and approximately 19% of those sequences were non-productive. Rather than drawing on any new phenotypic data, the later analysis identified candidate immune exposures from TCR beta sequences and the way those sequences occurred across donors. A separate validation cohort of approximately 130 different subjects was used in addition to the approximately 700-subject first cohort.

In total, approximately 690 healthy bone marrow donors made up the cohort. At the time of sampling, every cohort member was nominally healthy, though immune exposures that went unrecorded were likely present. The donor was CMV seronegative and was included in the group of a few hundred seronegative cohort members. Each donor provided a peripheral blood sample, and peripheral blood mononuclear cells were used for TCR beta sequencing. The Qiagen DNeasy Blood Extraction Kit was used to extract genomic DNA from the blood cell samples. V sheds 1 base and J sheds 8 bases, leaving 11 bases between their ends. There are 13 amino acids in the CDR3, from cysteine to phenylalanine inclusive. The CDR3 DNA has 39 bases and is translated from base 1. Per the germline V gene, KGHSH is the CDR1 and LQKENI is the CDR2. The library was prepared using the immunoSEQ multiplex PCR assay. The multiplex PCR relied on a mix of 60 forward primers for TCR Vbeta segments and 13 reverse primers for TCR Jbeta segments. A multiplex PCR assay on genomic DNA amplified the CDR3 region of rearranged TCR beta genes. Amplified TCR beta libraries were sequenced as 87-base-pair reads on the Illumina HiSeq System. Under the source paper's analysis protocol: A later analysis counted about 82 million unique TCR beta chains across the 500 to 850 repertoires, and 9.5 million to 11 million of these chains were shared by at least two donors. To remove PCR and sequencing errors, raw reads were error-corrected and collapsed into unique sequences using a nearest-neighbor algorithm that merged closely related sequences. To assign V, D and J gene segments, CDR3 sequences were aligned to IMGT reference sequences. For a sequence to be retained, a match of at least six nucleotides to both a V gene segment and a J gene segment was required. A rearrangement was called productive if the CDR3 had no stop codons and remained in frame with V and J, and every other rearrangement was called non-productive. Following IMGT convention, CDR3 was defined as the stretch from the second conserved V-encoded cysteine to the conserved J-encoded phenylalanine. In an earlier analysis of some 550 of the donors, sequences lacking an unambiguous match to a single V gene segment were excluded. In an earlier analysis of roughly 500 of the donors, V segments were called functional above 56.7% productive rearrangements and were called segregating when the between-donor standard deviation exceeded 5%. A statistical classification framework was built to diagnose cytomegalovirus status from the catalog of TCR beta chain sequences. In a later analysis, TCR nucleotide sequences were compared against IMGT/GENE-DB human TR gene sequences so that V and J genes could be assigned. A later analysis assigned CDR3 sequences and most-parsimonious VDJ recombination scenarios with the TCRdist pipeline. In a later analysis, every TCR beta chain was defined by the combination of its CDR3 amino acid sequence and its V-gene family, and reads without a unique V-gene family were dropped. As a way to deal with suspected cross-contamination and a sequencing artifact, a later analysis dropped roughly 620 nucleotide sequences that were highly shared and had low generation probability. A later analysis calculated a clonal expansion index for each public chain from normalized within-repertoire ranks of inferred template counts. In a later analysis, generation probabilities were computed using a VDJ recombination model fitted to out-of-frame rearrangements, and the results were checked against IGoR. In a later analysis, TCR-TCR, TCR-HLA and TCR-CMV co-occurrence was scored with hypergeometric tests, and a repertoire-size bias correction was applied to TCR pairs. False discovery rates were estimated in a later analysis by permuting HLA or CMV assignments 20 times. A later analysis grouped co-occurring TCRs with DBSCAN, adding TCRdist sequence similarity when clustering within HLA-allele-positive subsets. Repertoires with fewer than 30,000 or more than 120,000 public chains, plus five repertoires with anomalous nucleotide sharing, were excluded from co-occurrence clustering. This immuneACCESS table, as held by TCRdb, lists in-frame sequences with V and J called but not all clones. Of the missing ones, under half trace to an unresolved V gene in checked studies; the others have no known cause. The V and J calls and the clone size are those of that table, but D and trimming were determined from the DNA. The sample records hundreds of thousands of clones, just over 75% of which are singletons. Together, the top ten hold 0.63% of the sample.

Broad study findings and their caveats: When HLA alleles, especially DR and DQ, strongly co-occurred, TCR associations were difficult to assign to individual alleles. Because some donors lacked HLA typing at each locus, the association tests relied only on the typed subset. In a later analysis, HLA-associated TCR beta chains were found to be more clonally expanded and to have lower generation probabilities than equally common non-associated chains. The sequencing pipeline was judged likely to have produced a cluster of highly shared sequence variants as a technical artifact. A later analysis associated 15,000 to 20,000 TCR beta sequences with specific HLA alleles at a false discovery rate of 0.05. Because counts were too low, more than 15 rarely observed V segments, including chromosome 9 orphons, were left out of the earlier analysis of a few hundred of the donors. The authors suggested that the approach could potentially be extended to other disease states and immunological phenotypes. Because the 87-base-pair reads could not distinguish some IMGT-functional V segments, including TRBV6-2 and TRBV6-3, those segments were excluded. A further reported finding was that TCR beta sequences accurately predicted the HLA-A and HLA-B alleles for most subjects in the first cohort. Linkage disequilibrium might explain the correlated functional status among segregating V segments, but an unknown experimental factor could not be excluded. In an earlier analysis of around 600 of the donors, most TCR beta V segments appeared in productive rearrangements about 87% or about 30% of the time, broadly matching IMGT annotations. Most TCR sequences were seen in very few donors, while some public TCRs were found in many individuals. According to a later genetic analysis, donors in an Asian-associated ancestry cluster had fewer N-insertions in productive TCRs than the approximately 690-donor mean. A later genetic analysis associated a missense DCLRE1C variant with V-gene and J-gene trimming of TCR beta chains, and an independent cohort replicated the association. In a later analysis, the rate of TCR association differed among HLA loci, with DRB1 alleles having the most associated TCRs and HLA-C alleles having the fewest. According to a later analysis, most CMV-associated TCR beta chains appeared to be HLA-restricted, and the HLA associations seemed to be driven largely by CMV exposure. Sequencing depth was assumed to be roughly uniform across donors in the presence/absence analyses, though that assumption may not hold. For the cohort, immune exposure information was limited to CMV serostatus. The classifier was reported to diagnose cytomegalovirus status with high specificity and sensitivity in both the original cohort and the validation cohort. In a later analysis, several top co-occurrence clusters were reported to appear linked to parvovirus B19, influenza, CMV and Epstein-Barr virus. In vitro tests confirmed that a few of the cytomegalovirus-associated TCR beta chains recognize cytomegalovirus antigens. In this cohort, only TCR beta chains were sequenced, and detectable features were limited by the absence of alpha or paired-chain data. The study listed 150 to 200 TCR beta chains as associated with cytomegalovirus.

Sequenced: PBMCs. This receptor was obtained from a man younger than 30 in good health and CMV-seronegative. The rearrangement combines TRBV18 with TRBJ1-1, and possibly TRBD1, on 6 matching bases. Here is the DNA: TGTGCCAGCTCACCACGGACAGCCCCCGAAGCTTTCTTT. Its amino acids are CASSPRTAPEAFF.